These 2 T cell receptor beta chains share one sample of origin, sequenced in a study of T cell responses to AZD1222 COVID-19 vaccine. Profiled with immunoSEQ multiplex PCR; TCRdb holds only in-frame clones, not every one. In the table there are under 100,000 clones, about 90% of which are singletons. The sample was peripheral blood, taken on day 0 of MenACWY control vaccination. These receptors came from an adult in good health.

This clone showed up just once. The chain joins TRBV7-8 to TRBJ2-2; 7 positions match TRBD1. The V segment lost 5 bases and the J segment 2 bases; nucleotides outside the gene matches: 5. This CDR3 has 15 amino acids. Germline V gives CDR1 SGHVS, CDR2 FQNEAQ. CDR3 residues: CASSAGQVNTGELFF. As DNA, the CDR3 is TGTGCCAGCAGCGCCGGACAGGTTAACACCGGGGAGCTGTTTTTT.

V usage is TRBV7-3 and J usage is TRBJ2-2; possibly TRBD1 for D (5 bases). V lost 5 bases and J lost 7, with 17 bases in between. CDR3 length equals 15 residues. Germline values: CDR1 SGHTA, CDR2 FQGTGA. CDR3 nucleotides: TGTGCCAGCAGCCCTGGCGGACACGATGGCGGGGAGCTGTTTTTT. This encodes CASSPGGHDGGELFF.